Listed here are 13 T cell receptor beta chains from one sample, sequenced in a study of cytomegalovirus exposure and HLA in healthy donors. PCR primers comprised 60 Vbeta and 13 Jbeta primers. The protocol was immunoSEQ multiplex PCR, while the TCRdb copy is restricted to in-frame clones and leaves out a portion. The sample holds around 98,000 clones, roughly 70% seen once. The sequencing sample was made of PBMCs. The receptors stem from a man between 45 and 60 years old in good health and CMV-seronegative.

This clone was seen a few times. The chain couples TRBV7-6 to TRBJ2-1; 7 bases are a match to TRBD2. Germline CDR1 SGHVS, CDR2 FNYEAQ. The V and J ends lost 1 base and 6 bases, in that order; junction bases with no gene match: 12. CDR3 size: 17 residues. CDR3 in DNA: TGTGCCAGCAGCTTAGACTACCCTAGCGGATTGGTCAATGAGCAGTTCTTC. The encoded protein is CASSLDYPSGLVNEQFF.

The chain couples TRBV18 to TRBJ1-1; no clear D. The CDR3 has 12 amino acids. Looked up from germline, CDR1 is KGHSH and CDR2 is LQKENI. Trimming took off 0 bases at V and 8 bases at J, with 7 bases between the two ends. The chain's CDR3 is CASSPPSREAFF. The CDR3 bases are TGTGCCAGCTCACCACCGTCCAGAGAAGCTTTCTTT. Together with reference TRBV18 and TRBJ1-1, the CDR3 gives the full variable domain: NAGVMQNPRHLVRRRGQEARLRCSPMKGHSHVYWYRQLPEEGLKFMVYLQKENIIDESGMPKERFSAEFPKEGPSILRIQQVVRGDSAAYFCASSPPSREAFFGQGTRLTVV.

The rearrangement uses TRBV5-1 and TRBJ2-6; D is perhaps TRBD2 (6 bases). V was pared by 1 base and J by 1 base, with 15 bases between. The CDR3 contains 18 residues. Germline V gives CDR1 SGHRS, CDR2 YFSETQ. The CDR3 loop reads CASSLLSGEQSGANVLTF. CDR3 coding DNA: TGCGCCAGCAGCTTGTTGTCGGGGGAGCAATCTGGGGCCAACGTCCTGACTTTC.

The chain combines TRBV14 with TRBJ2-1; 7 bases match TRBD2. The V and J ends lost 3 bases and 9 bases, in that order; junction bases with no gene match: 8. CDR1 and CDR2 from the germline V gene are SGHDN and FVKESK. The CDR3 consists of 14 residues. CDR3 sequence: CASSQYLLASEQFF. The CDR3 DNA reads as TGTGCCAGCAGCCAGTACCTACTAGCGTCTGAGCAGTTCTTC. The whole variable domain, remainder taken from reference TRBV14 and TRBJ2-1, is EAGVTQFPSHSVIEKGQTVTLRCDPISGHDNLYWYRRVMGKEIKFLLHFVKESKQDESGMPNNRFLAERTGGTYSTLKVQPAELEDSGVYFCASSQYLLASEQFFGPGTRLTVL.

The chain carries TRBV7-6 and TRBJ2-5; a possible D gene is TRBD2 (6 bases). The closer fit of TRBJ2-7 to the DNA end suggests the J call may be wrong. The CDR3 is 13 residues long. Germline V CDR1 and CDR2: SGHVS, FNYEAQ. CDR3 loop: CASSPTTSYEQYF. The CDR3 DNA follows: TGTGCCAGCAGCCCCACGACTAGTTACGAGCAGTACTTC.

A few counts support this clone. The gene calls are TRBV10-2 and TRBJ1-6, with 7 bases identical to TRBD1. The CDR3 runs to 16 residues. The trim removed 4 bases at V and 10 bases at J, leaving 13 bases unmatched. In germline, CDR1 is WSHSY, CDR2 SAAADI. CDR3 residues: CASSGGQTGRQSPLHF. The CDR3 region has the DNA TGCGCCAGCAGTGGGGGGCAGACAGGGAGGCAATCACCCCTCCACTTT.

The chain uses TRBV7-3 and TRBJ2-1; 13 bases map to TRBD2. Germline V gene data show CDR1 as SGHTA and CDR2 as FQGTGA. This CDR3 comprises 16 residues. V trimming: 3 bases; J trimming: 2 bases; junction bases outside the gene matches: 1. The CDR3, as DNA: TGTGCCAGCAGCTTTACTAGCGGGAGGGCCTACAATGAGCAGTTCTTC. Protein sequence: CASSFTSGRAYNEQFF. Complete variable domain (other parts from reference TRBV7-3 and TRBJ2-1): GAGVSQTPSNKVTEKGKYVELRCDPISGHTALYWYRQSLGQGPEFLIYFQGTGAADDSGLPNDRFFAVRPEGSVSTLKIQRTERGDSAVYLCASSFTSGRAYNEQFFGPGTRLTVL.

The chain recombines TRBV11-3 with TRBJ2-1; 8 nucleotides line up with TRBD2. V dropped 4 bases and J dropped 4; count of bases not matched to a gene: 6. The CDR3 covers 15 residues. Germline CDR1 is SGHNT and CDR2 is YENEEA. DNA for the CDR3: TGTGCCAGCAGCTACAGCGGGAGCAAATACAATGAGCAGTTCTTC. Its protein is CASSYSGSKYNEQFF.

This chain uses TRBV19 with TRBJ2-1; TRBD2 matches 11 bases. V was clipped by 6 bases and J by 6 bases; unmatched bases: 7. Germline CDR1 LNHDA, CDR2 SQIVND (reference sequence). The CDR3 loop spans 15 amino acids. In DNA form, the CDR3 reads TGTGCCAGTAGGAACTCCGGGACTAGCGGCAATGAGCAGTTCTTC. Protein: CASRNSGTSGNEQFF.

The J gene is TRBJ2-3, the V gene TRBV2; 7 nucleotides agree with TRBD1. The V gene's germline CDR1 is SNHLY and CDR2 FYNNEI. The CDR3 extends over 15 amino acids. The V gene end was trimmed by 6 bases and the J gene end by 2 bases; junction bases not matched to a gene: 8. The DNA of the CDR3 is TGTGCCAGCAGCGGACAGGAAGATTACACAGATACGCAGTATTTT. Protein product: CASSGQEDYTDTQYF.

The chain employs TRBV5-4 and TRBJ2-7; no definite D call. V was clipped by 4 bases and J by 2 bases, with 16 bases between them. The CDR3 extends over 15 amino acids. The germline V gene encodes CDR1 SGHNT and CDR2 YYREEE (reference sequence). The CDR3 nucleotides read TGTGCCAGCAGCCACGGCGACACCCGTCCCTACGAGCAGTACTTC. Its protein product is CASSHGDTRPYEQYF.

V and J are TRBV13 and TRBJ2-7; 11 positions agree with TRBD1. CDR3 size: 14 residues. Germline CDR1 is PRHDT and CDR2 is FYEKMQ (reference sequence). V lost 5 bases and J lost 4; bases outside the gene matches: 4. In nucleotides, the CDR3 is TGTGCCAGCAGCCCGGGACAGGGGGAGTACGAGCAGTACTTC. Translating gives CASSPGQGEYEQYF.

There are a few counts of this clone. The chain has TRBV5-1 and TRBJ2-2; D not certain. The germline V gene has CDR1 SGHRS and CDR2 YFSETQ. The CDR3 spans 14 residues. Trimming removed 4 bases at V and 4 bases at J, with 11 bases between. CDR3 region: CASSPEVATGELFF. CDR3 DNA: TGCGCCAGCAGCCCTGAGGTGGCCACCGGGGAGCTGTTTTTT. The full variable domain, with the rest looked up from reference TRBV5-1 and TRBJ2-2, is KAGVTQTPRYLIKTRGQQVTLSCSPISGHRSVSWYQQTPGQGLQFLFEYFSETQRNKGNFPGRFSGRQFSNSRSEMNVSTLELGDSALYLCASSPEVATGELFFGEGSRLTVL.